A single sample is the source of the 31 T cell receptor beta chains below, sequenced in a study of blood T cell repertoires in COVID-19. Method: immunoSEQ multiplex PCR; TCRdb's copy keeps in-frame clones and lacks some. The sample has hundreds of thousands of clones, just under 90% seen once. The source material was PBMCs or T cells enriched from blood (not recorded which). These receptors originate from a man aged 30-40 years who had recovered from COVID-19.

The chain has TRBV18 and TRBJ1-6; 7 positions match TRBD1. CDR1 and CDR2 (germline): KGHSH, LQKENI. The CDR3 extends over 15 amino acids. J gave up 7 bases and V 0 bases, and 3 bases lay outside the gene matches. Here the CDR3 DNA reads TGTGCCAGCTCACCACCCGGGACAGCCAATTCACCCCTCCACTTT. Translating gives CASSPPGTANSPLHF.

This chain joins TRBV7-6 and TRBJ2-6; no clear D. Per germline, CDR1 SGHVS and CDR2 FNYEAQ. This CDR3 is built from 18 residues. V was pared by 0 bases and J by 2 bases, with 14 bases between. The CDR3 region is CASSLAVDSRPGANVLTF. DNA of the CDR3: TGTGCCAGCAGCTTAGCAGTGGATTCGAGGCCTGGGGCCAACGTCCTGACTTTC.

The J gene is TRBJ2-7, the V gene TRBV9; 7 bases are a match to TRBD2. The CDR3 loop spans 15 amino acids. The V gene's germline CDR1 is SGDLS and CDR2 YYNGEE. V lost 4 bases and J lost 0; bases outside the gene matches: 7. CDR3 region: CASSPGGGSSYEQYF. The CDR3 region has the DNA TGTGCCAGCAGCCCTGGGGGGGGAAGCTCCTACGAGCAGTACTTC.

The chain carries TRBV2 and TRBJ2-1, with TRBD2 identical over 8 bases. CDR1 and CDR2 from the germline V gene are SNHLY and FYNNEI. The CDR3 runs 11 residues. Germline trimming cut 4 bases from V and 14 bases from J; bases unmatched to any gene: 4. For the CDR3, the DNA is TGTGCCAGCAGTGGGACTAGCCGCGAGTTCTTC. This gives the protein CASSGTSREFF.

CDR3: CASSLGVEQPQHF. The CDR3 region has the DNA TGTGCCAGCAGCCTCGGGGTTGAACAGCCCCAGCATTTT. The chain is built from TRBV7-9 and TRBJ1-5; D not resolved. The CDR3 loop spans 13 amino acids. V was pared by 5 bases and J by 7 bases, with 12 bases between. The germline CDR1 and CDR2 sequences are SEHNR and FQNEAQ (reference sequence).

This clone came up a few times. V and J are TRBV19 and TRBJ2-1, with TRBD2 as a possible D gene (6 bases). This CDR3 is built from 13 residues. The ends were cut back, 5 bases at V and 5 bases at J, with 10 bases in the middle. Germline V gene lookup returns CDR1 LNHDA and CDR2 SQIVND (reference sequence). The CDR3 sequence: CASSSGEHNEQFF. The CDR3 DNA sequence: TGTGCCAGTAGTTCGGGAGAACACAATGAGCAGTTCTTC.

This CDR3 is CASSPVGGRAAGELFF. CDR3 bases: TGTGCCAGCAGCCCGGTTGGAGGGAGGGCTGCCGGGGAGCTGTTTTTT. The chain uses TRBV9 and TRBJ2-2; 7 bases fit TRBD2. The CDR3 runs to 16 residues. Germline loops: CDR1 SGDLS, CDR2 YYNGEE. V shed 4 bases and J 6 bases; nucleotides not matched to a gene: 12.

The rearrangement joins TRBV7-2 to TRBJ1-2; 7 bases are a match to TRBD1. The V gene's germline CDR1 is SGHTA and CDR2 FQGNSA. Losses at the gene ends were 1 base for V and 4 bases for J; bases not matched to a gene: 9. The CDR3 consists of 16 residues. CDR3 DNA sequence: TGTGCCAGCAGCTTAGAACAGGGGAAAGGGAGCTATGGCTACACCTTC. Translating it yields CASSLEQGKGSYGYTF.

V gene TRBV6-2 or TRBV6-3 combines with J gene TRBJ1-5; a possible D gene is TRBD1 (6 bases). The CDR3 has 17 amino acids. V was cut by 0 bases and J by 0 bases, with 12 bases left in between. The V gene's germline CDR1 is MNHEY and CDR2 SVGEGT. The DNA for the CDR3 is TGTGCCAGCAGTTACTCGTACAGGGAAACTAGCAATCAGCCCCAGCATTTT. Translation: CASSYSYRETSNQPQHF.

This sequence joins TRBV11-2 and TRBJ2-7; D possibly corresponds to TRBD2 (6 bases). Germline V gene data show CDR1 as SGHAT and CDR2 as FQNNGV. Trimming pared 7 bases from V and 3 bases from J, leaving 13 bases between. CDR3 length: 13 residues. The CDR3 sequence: CASNTGVGYEQYF. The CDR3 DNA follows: TGTGCCAGCAACACGGGGGTGGGCTACGAGCAGTACTTC.

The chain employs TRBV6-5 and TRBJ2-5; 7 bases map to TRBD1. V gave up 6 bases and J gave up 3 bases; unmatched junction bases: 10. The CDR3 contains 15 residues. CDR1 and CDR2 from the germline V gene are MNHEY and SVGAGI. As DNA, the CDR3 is TGTGCCAGCAGATATGGACAGGCTTTAGAAGAGACCCAGTACTTC. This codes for CASRYGQALEETQYF.

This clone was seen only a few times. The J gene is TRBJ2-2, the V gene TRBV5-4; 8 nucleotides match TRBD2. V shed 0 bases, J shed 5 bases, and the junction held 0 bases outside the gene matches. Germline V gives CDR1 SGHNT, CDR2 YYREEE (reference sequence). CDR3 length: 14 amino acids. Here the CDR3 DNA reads TGTGCCAGCAGCTTGGGACTAGCGACCGGGGAGCTGTTTTTT. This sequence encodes CASSLGLATGELFF.

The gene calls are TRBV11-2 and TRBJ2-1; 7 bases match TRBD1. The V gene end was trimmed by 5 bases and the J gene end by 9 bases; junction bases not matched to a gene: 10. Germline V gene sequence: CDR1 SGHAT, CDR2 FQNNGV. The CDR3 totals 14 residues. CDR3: CASSQDRGPGEQFF. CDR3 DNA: TGTGCCAGCAGCCAGGATAGGGGGCCGGGTGAGCAGTTCTTC. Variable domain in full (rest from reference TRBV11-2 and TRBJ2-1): EAGVAQSPRYKIIEKRQSVAFWCNPISGHATLYWYQQILGQGPKLLIQFQNNGVVDDSQLPKDRFSAERLKGVDSTLKIQPAKLEDSAVYLCASSQDRGPGEQFFGPGTRLTVL.

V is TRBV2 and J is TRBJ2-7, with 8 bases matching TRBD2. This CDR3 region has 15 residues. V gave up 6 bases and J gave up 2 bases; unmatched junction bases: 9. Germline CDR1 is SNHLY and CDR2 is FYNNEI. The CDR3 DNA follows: TGTGCCAGCAGGTTGAGCGGGGGCGAAACCTACGAGCAGTACTTC. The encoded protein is CASRLSGGETYEQYF.

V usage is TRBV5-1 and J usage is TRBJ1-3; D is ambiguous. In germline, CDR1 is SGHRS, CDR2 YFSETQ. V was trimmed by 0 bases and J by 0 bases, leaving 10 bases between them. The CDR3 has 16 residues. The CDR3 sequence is CASSLVFATSGNTIYF. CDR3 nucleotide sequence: TGCGCCAGCAGCTTGGTATTTGCTACCTCTGGAAACACCATATATTTT.

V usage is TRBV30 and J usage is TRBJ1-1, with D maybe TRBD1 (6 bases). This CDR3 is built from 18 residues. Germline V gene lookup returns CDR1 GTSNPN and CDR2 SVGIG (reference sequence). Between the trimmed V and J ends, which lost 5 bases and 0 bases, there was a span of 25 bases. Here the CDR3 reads CAWLRDTAEEFMNTEAFF. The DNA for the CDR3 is TGTGCCTGGCTCCGGGACACGGCGGAGGAGTTCATGAACACTGAAGCTTTCTTT.

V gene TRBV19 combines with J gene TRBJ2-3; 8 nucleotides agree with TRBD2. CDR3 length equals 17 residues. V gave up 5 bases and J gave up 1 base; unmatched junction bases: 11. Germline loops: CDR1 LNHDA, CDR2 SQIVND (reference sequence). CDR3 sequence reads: CASSPRVPAGGTDTQYF. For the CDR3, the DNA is TGTGCCAGTAGTCCCCGGGTCCCAGCGGGGGGCACAGATACGCAGTATTTT.

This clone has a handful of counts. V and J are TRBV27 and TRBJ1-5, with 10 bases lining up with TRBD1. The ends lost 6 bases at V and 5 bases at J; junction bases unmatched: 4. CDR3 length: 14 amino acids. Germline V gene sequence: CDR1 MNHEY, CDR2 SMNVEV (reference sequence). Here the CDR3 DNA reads TGTGCCAGCAGACCGACAGGGGGCGATCAGCCCCAGCATTTT. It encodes CASRPTGGDQPQHF.

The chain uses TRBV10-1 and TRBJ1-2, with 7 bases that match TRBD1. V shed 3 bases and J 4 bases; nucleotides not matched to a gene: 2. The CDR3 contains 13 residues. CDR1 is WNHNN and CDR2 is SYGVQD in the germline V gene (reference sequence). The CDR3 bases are TGCGCCAGCAGTGATGGGACAGCCTATGGCTACACCTTC. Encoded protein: CASSDGTAYGYTF.

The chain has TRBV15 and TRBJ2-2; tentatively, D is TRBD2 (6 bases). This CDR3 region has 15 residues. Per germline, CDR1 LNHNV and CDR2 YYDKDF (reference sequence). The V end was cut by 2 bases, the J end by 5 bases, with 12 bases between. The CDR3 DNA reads TGTGCCACCAGCAGACGGGACTTCTTGACCGGGGAGCTGTTTTTT. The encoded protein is CATSRRDFLTGELFF.

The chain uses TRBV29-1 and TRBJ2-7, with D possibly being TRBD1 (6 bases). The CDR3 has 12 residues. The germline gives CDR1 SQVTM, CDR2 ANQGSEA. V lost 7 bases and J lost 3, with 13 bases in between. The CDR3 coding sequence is TGCAGCGCTCGCGACAGGATCTACGAGCAGTACTTC. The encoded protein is CSARDRIYEQYF.

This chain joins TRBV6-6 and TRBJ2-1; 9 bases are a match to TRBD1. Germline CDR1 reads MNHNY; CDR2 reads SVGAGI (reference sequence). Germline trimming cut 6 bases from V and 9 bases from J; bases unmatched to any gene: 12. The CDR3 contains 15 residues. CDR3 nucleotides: TGTGCCAGCAGCCACGCCTCGGACAGGGGTGGTGAGCAGTTCTTC. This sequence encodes CASSHASDRGGEQFF.

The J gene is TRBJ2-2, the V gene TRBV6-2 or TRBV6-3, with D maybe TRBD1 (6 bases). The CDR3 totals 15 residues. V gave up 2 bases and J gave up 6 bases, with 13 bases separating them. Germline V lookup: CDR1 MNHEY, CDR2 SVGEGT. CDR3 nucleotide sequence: TGTGCCAGCAGTTACGCTAACAGGGATCCCGGGGAGCTGTTTTTT. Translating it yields CASSYANRDPGELFF.

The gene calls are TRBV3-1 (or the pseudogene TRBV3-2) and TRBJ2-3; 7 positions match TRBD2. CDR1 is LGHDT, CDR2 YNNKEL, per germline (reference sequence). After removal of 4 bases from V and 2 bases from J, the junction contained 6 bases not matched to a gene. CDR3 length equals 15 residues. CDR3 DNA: TGTGCCAGCAGCCCTAGCGGCGGATCCACAGATACGCAGTATTTT. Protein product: CASSPSGGSTDTQYF.

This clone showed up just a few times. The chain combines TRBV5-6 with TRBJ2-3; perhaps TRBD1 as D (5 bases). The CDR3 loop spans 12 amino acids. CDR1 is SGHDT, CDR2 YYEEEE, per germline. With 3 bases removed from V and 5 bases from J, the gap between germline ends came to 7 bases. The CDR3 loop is CASSWQGDTQYF. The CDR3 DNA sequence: TGTGCCAGCAGCTGGCAGGGAGATACGCAGTATTTT.

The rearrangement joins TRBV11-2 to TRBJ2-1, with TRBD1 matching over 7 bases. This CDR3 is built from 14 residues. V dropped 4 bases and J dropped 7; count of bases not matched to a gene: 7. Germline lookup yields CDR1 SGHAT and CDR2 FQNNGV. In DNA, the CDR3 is TGTGCCAGCAGCTCTATACAGGGGAGAAATGAGCAGTTCTTC. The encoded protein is CASSSIQGRNEQFF.

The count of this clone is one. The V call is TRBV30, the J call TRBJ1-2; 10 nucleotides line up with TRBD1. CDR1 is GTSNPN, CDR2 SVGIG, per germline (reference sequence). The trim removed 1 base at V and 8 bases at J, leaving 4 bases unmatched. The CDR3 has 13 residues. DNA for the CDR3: TGTGCCTGGAGTGCCCGGACAGGGGGAGGCTACACCTTC. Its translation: CAWSARTGGGYTF.

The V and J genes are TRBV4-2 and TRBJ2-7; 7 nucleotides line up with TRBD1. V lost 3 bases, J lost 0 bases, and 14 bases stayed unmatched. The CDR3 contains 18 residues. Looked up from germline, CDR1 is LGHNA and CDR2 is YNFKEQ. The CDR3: CASSHAYNRDRSSYEQYF. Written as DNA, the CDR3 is TGTGCCAGCAGCCATGCCTATAACCGGGACAGAAGCTCCTACGAGCAGTACTTC.

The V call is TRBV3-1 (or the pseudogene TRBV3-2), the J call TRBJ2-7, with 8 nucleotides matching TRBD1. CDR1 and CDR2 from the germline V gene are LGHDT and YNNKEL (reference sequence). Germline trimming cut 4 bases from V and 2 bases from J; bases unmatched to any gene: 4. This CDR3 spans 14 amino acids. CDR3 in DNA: TGTGCCAGCAGCCTGGGACAGGTCACCTACGAGCAGTACTTC. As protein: CASSLGQVTYEQYF.

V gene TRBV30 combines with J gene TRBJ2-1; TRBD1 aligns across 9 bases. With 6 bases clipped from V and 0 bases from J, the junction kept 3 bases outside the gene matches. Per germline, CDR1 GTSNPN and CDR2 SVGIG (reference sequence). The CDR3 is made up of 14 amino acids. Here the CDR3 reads CACQGQGSYNEQFF. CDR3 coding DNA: TGTGCCTGCCAGGGACAGGGCTCCTACAATGAGCAGTTCTTC. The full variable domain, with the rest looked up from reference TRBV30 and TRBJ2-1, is SQTIHQWPATLVQPVGSPLSLECTVEGTSNPNLYWYRQAAGRGLQLLFYSVGIGQISSEVPQNLSASRPQDRQFILSSKKLLLSDSGFYLCACQGQGSYNEQFFGPGTRLTVL.

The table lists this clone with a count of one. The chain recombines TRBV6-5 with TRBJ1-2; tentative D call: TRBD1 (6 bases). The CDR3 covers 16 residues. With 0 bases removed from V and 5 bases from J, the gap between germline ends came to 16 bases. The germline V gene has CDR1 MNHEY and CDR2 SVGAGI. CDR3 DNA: TGTGCCAGCAGTTACTCGATCCCGGGACACGGGTATGGCTACACCTTC. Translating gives CASSYSIPGHGYGYTF.